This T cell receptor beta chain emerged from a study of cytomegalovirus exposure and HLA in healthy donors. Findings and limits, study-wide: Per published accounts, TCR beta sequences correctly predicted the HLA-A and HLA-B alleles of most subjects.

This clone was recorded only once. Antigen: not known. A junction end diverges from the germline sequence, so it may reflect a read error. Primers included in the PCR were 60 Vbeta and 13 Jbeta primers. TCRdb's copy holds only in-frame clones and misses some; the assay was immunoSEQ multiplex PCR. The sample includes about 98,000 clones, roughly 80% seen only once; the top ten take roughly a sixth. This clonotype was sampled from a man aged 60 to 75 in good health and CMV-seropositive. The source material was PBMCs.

CDR3 loop: CVSSTGQGRYEQYF. The CDR3 bases are TGTGTCAGCAGCACTGGACAGGGTCGGTACGAGCAGTACTTC. The rearrangement links TRBV7-2 to TRBJ2-7; the match to TRBD1 covers 8 bases. The CDR3 is made up of 14 amino acids. Germline V gene sequence: CDR1 SGHTA, CDR2 FQGNSA. Using reference TRBV7-2 and TRBJ2-7 for the parts outside the CDR3, the full variable domain is GAGVSQSPSNKVTEKGKDVELRCDPISGHTALYWYRQSLGQGLEFLIYFQGNSAPDKSGLPSDRFSAERTGGSVSTLTIQRTQQEDSAVYLCVSSTGQGRYEQYFGPGTRLTVT.